This T cell receptor (beta chain) was observed in a study of T cells after yellow fever vaccination. V gave up 4 bases and J gave up 7 bases, with 16 bases separating them. The CDR3 runs to 14 residues. Germline V lookup: CDR1 LGHNA, CDR2 YSLEER. Synthesis of TCR cDNA relied on 5'RACE template switching, which attached a universal primer site and UMIs. From the 5' RACE reads, TCRdb called clonotypes with MiXCR, one entry per CDR3 protein. The sample has 500,000 to 650,000 distinct CDR3 sequences, about a sixth seen once. This clonotype was detected many times. The sequences come from PBMCs, collected less than 6 days after the first yellow fever vaccination. The rearrangement uses TRBV4-3 and TRBJ1-2; D remains unclear. This TCR came from a man aged 18-30 years who received the YFV17D yellow fever vaccine. Written as DNA, the CDR3 is TGCGCCAGCAGCCTCAAGGGTGGACTTGGTGGCTACACCTTC. Amino acid sequence: CASSLKGGLGGYTF.